These 18 T cell receptor beta chains share one sample of origin, sequenced in a study of cytomegalovirus exposure and HLA in healthy donors. The PCR made use of 60 Vbeta and 13 Jbeta primers. Some clones are missing from TCRdb's copy, which holds only in-frame ones; the method was immunoSEQ multiplex PCR. The sample has about 52,000 clones, and its top ten clones hold around 12%. The material sequenced was PBMCs. These receptors came from a woman in her fifties or sixties in good health and CMV-seropositive.

The chain carries TRBV11-2 and TRBJ1-6; D call uncertain. The germline V and J ends were trimmed by 2 bases and 7 bases, with 12 bases remaining between them. The CDR3 has 15 amino acids. Looked up from germline, CDR1 is SGHAT and CDR2 is FQNNGV. The CDR3 coding sequence is TGTGCCAGCAGCTTAAGTCCGGAGGCGAATTCACCCCTCCACTTT. Protein product: CASSLSPEANSPLHF.

The V and J genes are TRBV19 and TRBJ2-6, with 7 bases identical to TRBD1. Germline CDR1 and CDR2: LNHDA and SQIVND (reference sequence). V lost 4 bases to trimming and J lost 2 bases; unmatched junction nucleotides: 2. CDR3 length equals 15 residues. Here the CDR3 DNA reads TGTGCCAGTAGTAGCGACAGGGCTGGGGCCAACGTCCTGACTTTC. Amino acids: CASSSDRAGANVLTF.

The V call is TRBV11-3, the J call TRBJ2-1, with D maybe TRBD1 (6 bases). V was clipped by 1 base and J by 9 bases, with 16 bases between them. CDR1 is SGHNT and CDR2 is YENEEA in the germline V gene. The CDR3 length is 15 residues. The CDR3 region is CASSLARYRDTEQFF. The CDR3 DNA sequence: TGTGCCAGCAGCTTAGCCCGTTACCGGGACACTGAGCAGTTCTTC.

The chain is built from TRBV11-3 and TRBJ1-2; no definite D call. The ends were cut back, 5 bases at V and 3 bases at J, with 16 bases in the middle. The germline V gene encodes CDR1 SGHNT and CDR2 YENEEA. This CDR3 has 15 amino acids. DNA for the CDR3: TGTGCCAGCAGCCCCAACAGAGAATCTGACTATGGCTACACCTTC. Its translation: CASSPNRESDYGYTF.

The chain recombines TRBV6-1 with TRBJ1-5; D possibly corresponds to TRBD1 (5 bases). The CDR3 totals 14 residues. The germline V gene has CDR1 MNHNS and CDR2 SASEGT. Between the trimmed V and J ends, which lost 4 bases and 9 bases, there was a span of 16 bases. The CDR3 DNA is TGTGCCAGCAGTGGAACAGGAACTAAGGGGCCCCAGCATTTT. The encoded protein is CASSGTGTKGPQHF.

The gene calls are TRBV5-1 and TRBJ2-2, with 8 bases identical to TRBD2. Trimming took 0 bases from V and 6 from J; bases not matched to a gene: 1. The CDR3 runs to 14 residues. Germline V CDR1 and CDR2: SGHRS, YFSETQ. CDR3 residues: CASSLGTSPGELFF. The CDR3 region has the DNA TGCGCCAGCAGCTTGGGGACTAGCCCCGGGGAGCTGTTTTTT.

The chain couples TRBV11-3 to TRBJ2-7; 12 bases are shared with TRBD2. V trimming: 5 bases; J trimming: 1 base; junction bases outside the gene matches: 6. The CDR3 runs to 16 residues. Germline V gene lookup returns CDR1 SGHNT and CDR2 YENEEA. CDR3 nucleotides: TGTGCCAGCAGCCCCCAGACTAGCGGGGGTTCCTACGAGCAGTACTTC. Translation: CASSPQTSGGSYEQYF.

The CDR3 region has the DNA TGCGCCAGCAGCTTGAGCAGGGTTGGAAACACCATATATTTT. As protein: CASSLSRVGNTIYF. The chain links TRBV5-1 to TRBJ1-3; possibly TRBD1 for D (5 bases). The V end lost 1 base, the J end lost 3 bases, and 8 bases lay between the germline ends. Germline loops: CDR1 SGHRS, CDR2 YFSETQ. This CDR3 comprises 14 residues.

The V and J genes are TRBV7-9 and TRBJ1-2; tentative D call: TRBD1 (5 bases). The V end lost 3 bases, the J end lost 4 bases, and 15 bases lay between the germline ends. CDR1 SEHNR and CDR2 FQNEAQ come from the germline V gene (reference sequence). The CDR3 totals 15 residues. DNA of the CDR3: TGTGCCAGCAGCTTTTTTAGGGGCGGGAGCTATGGCTACACCTTC. Its translation: CASSFFRGGSYGYTF.

This chain connects TRBV9 to TRBJ1-3; TRBD1 matches 9 bases. V gave up 1 base and J gave up 4 bases; unmatched junction bases: 9. Germline V CDR1 and CDR2: SGDLS, YYNGEE. The CDR3 totals 17 residues. The CDR3 region has the DNA TGTGCCAGCAGCGTATTTTTGGGACAGGGATCCGGAAACACCATATATTTT. Protein: CASSVFLGQGSGNTIYF.

J is TRBJ1-1 and V is TRBV12-5; 7 nucleotides align to TRBD1. The CDR3 consists of 14 residues. CDR1 and CDR2 from the germline V gene are LGHNT and FRNRAP. V lost 2 bases to trimming and J lost 10 bases; unmatched junction nucleotides: 10. The CDR3 loop is CASGLSTGTVSAFF. CDR3 in DNA: TGTGCTAGTGGTTTGTCTACCGGGACAGTTTCAGCTTTCTTT.

The gene calls are TRBV6-5 and TRBJ1-6; a possible D gene is TRBD1 (5 bases). V dropped 2 bases and J dropped 7 bases, with 12 bases sitting between them. The CDR3 extends over 15 amino acids. Germline V lookup: CDR1 MNHEY, CDR2 SVGAGI. DNA for the CDR3: TGTGCCAGCAGTTACGCGGGCGGGGCAAATTCACCCCTCCACTTT. As protein: CASSYAGGANSPLHF.

This chain joins TRBV25-1 and TRBJ2-7; 9 bases are a match to TRBD1. Germline assignment: CDR1 MGHDK and CDR2 SYGVNS. The trim removed 6 bases at V and 3 bases at J, leaving 3 bases unmatched. This CDR3 has 13 residues. The CDR3 region has the DNA TGTGCCAGCAGAACGACAGGGGGCTACGAGCAGTACTTC. This gives the protein CASRTTGGYEQYF.

The chain joins TRBV5-1 to TRBJ1-2; 8 nucleotides align to TRBD1. CDR1 is SGHRS and CDR2 is YFSETQ in the germline V gene. The CDR3 has 16 residues. Trimming cost V 4 bases and J 2 bases; bases outside gene matches: 10. Here the CDR3 reads CASSAMTGAGNYGYTF. CDR3 nucleotide sequence: TGCGCCAGCAGCGCAATGACAGGGGCGGGAAACTATGGCTACACCTTC.

CDR3 coding DNA: TGTGCCAGCAGCCCGAGACAGAATTTTAACACTGAAGCTTTCTTT. It translates to CASSPRQNFNTEAFF. V is TRBV6-1 and J is TRBJ1-1, with D perhaps matching TRBD1 (5 bases). V dropped 6 bases and J dropped 2 bases, with 16 bases sitting between them. CDR1 MNHNS and CDR2 SASEGT come from the germline V gene. This CDR3 is 15 amino acids long.

Concerning this clone: At one end the junction does not follow the germline gene, possibly because of a read error. Different DNA sequences within this sample yield the same CDR3. The chain employs TRBV11-3 and TRBJ2-7; possible D gene TRBD2, 6 bases. Per the germline V gene, CDR1 is SGHNT and CDR2 is YENEEA. The CDR3 runs to 17 residues. The CDR3: CASTLRRRPKGRYEQYF. The CDR3 DNA sequence: TGTGCCAGCACCTTAAGAAGGAGGCCAAAAGGGAGGTACGAGCAGTACTTC.

The V call is TRBV19, the J call TRBJ2-6, with 11 positions matching TRBD1. CDR3 length: 18 amino acids. V shed 7 bases and J 1 base; nucleotides not matched to a gene: 9. Germline-derived CDR1 and CDR2 are LNHDA and SQIVND (reference sequence). In DNA, the CDR3 is TGTGCCAGTAATATTGGACAGGGGGCAAATTCTGGGGCCAACGTCCTGACTTTC. Protein: CASNIGQGANSGANVLTF.

The V and J genes are TRBV11-3 and TRBJ2-3; TRBD2 matches 13 bases. The CDR3 runs to 17 residues. V shed 7 bases, J shed 4 bases, and the junction held 11 bases outside the gene matches. The germline V gene encodes CDR1 SGHNT and CDR2 YENEEA. Here the CDR3 DNA reads TGTGCCAGCACCGTATCCACTAGCGGGGGGGCCCCAGATACGCAGTATTTT. It codes for CASTVSTSGGAPDTQYF.